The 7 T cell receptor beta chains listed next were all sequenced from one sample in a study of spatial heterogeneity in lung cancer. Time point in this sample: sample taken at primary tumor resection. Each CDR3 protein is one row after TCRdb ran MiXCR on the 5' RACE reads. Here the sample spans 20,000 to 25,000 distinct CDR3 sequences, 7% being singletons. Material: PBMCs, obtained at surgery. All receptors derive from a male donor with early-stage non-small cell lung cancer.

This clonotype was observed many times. In nucleotides, the CDR3 is TGTGCCACCAGCAGAGATGAACCGGGAGGCTCCTATAATTCACCCCTCCACTTT. Translation: CATSRDEPGGSYNSPLHF. The chain has TRBV15 and TRBJ1-6; unclear D gene. Trimming cost V 0 bases and J 0 bases, with 12 bases left between them. Germline V lookup: CDR1 LNHNV, CDR2 YYDKDF (reference sequence). This CDR3 comprises 18 residues.

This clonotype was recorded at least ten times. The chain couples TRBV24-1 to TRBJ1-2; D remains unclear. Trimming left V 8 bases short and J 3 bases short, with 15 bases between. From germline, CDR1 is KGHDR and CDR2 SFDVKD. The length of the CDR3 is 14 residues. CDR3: CATNAGVLDYGYTF. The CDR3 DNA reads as TGTGCCACCAATGCCGGGGTCCTGGACTATGGCTACACCTTC.

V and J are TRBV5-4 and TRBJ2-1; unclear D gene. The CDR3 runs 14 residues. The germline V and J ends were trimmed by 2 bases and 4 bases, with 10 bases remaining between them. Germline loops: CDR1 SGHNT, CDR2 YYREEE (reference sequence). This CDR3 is CASSFGVTYNEQFF. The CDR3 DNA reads TGTGCCAGCAGCTTCGGAGTCACGTACAATGAGCAGTTCTTC.

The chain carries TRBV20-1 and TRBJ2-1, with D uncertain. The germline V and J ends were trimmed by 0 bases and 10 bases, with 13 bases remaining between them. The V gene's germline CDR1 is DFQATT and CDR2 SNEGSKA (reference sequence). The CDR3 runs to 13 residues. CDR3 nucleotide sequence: TGCAGTGCTAGAGATGCGGCAGGTCTCGAGCAGTTCTTC. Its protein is CSARDAAGLEQFF.

CDR3 nucleotide sequence: TGTGCCAGCAAAGGAGAATATAGCAATCAGCCCCAGCATTTT. This translates into CASKGEYSNQPQHF. The chain joins TRBV6-1 to TRBJ1-5; no clear D gene. The CDR3 length is 14 residues. V gave up 7 bases and J gave up 0 bases, with 10 bases separating them. Germline V gene sequence: CDR1 MNHNS, CDR2 SASEGT.

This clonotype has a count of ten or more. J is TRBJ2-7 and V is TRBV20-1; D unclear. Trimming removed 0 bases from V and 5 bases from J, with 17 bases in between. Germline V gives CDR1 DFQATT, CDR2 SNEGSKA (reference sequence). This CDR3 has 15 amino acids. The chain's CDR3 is CSARDLVRYGHEQYF. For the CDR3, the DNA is TGCAGTGCTAGAGATTTGGTCCGGTACGGCCACGAGCAGTACTTC.

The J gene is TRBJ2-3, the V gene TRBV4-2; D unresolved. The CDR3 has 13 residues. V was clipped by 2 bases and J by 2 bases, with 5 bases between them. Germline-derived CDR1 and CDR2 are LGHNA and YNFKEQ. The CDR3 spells CASSQTATDTQYF. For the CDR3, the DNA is TGTGCCAGCAGCCAAACAGCCACAGATACGCAGTATTTT.